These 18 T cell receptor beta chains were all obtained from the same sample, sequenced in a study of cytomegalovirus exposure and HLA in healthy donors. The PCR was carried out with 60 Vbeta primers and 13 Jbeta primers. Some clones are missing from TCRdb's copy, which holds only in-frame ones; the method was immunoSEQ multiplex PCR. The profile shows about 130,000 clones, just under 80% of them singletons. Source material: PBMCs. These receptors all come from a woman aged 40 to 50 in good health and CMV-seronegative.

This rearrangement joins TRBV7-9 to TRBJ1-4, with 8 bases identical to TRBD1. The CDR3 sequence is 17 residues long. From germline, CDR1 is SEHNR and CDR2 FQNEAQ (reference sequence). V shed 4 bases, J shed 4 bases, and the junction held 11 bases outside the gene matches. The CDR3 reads CASSSGTGVDGNEKLFF. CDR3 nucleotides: TGTGCCAGCAGCTCCGGGACAGGAGTTGACGGTAATGAAAAACTGTTTTTT. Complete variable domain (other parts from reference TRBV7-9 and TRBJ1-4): DTGVSQNPRHKITKRGQNVTFRCDPISEHNRLYWYRQTLGQGPEFLTYFQNEAQLEKSRLLSDRFSAERPKGSFSTLEIQRTEQGDSAMYLCASSSGTGVDGNEKLFFGSGTQLSVL.

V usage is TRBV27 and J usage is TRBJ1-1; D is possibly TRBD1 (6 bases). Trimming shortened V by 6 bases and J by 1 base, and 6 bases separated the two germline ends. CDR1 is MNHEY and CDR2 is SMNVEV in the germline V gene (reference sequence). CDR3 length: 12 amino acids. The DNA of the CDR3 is TGTGCCAGCAGCAGGGGGAACACTGAAGCTTTCTTT. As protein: CASSRGNTEAFF.

The CDR3 here is CAWSGGSHYQPQHF. In nucleotides, the CDR3 is TGTGCCTGGAGTGGAGGGAGCCATTATCAGCCCCAGCATTTT. The rearrangement uses TRBV30 and TRBJ1-5; D gene ambiguous. The CDR3 spans 14 residues. The V gene lost 1 base and the J gene lost 5 bases, with 12 bases spanning the gap. CDR1 and CDR2 from the germline V gene are GTSNPN and SVGIG (reference sequence).

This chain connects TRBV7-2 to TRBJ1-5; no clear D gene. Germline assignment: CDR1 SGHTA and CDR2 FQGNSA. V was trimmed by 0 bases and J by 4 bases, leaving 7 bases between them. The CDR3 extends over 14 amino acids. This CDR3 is CASSLAGGNQPQHF. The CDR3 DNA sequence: TGTGCCAGCAGCTTAGCGGGAGGGAATCAGCCCCAGCATTTT.

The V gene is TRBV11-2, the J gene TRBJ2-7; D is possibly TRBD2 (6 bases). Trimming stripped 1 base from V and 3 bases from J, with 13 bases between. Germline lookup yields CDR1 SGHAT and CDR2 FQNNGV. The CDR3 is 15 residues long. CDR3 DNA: TGTGCCAGCAGCTTAGCCCCGGGAGAGCACTACGAGCAGTACTTC. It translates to CASSLAPGEHYEQYF.

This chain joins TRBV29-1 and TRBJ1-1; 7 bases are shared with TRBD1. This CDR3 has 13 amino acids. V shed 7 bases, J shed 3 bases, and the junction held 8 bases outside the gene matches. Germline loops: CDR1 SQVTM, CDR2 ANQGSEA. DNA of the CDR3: TGCAGCGCGTACAGGGGCGAGGACACTGAAGCTTTCTTT. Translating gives CSAYRGEDTEAFF.

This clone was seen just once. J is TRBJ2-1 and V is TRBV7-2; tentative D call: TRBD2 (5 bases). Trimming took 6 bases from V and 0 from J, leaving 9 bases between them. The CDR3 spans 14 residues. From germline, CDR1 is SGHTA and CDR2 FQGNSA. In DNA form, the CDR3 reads TGTGCCAGCAGAGGAAGCGGCTCCTACAATGAGCAGTTCTTC. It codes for CASRGSGSYNEQFF. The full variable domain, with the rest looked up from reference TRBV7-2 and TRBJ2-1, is GAGVSQSPSNKVTEKGKDVELRCDPISGHTALYWYRQSLGQGLEFLIYFQGNSAPDKSGLPSDRFSAERTGGSVSTLTIQRTQQEDSAVYLCASRGSGSYNEQFFGPGTRLTVL.

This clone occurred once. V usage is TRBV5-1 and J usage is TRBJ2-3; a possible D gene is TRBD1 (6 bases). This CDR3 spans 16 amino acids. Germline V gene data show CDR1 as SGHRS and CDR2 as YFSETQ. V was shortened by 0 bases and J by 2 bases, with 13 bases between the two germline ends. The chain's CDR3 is CASSLVPGVTTDTQYF. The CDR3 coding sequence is TGCGCCAGCAGCTTGGTTCCAGGGGTGACCACAGATACGCAGTATTTT. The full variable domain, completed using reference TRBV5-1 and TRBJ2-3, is KAGVTQTPRYLIKTRGQQVTLSCSPISGHRSVSWYQQTPGQGLQFLFEYFSETQRNKGNFPGRFSGRQFSNSRSEMNVSTLELGDSALYLCASSLVPGVTTDTQYFGPGTRLTVL.

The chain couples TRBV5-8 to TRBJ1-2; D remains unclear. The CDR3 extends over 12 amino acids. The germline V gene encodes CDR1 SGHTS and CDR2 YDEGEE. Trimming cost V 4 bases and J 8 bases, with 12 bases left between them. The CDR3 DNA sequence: TGTGCCAGCAGCCACACCAGAGGAGGCTACACCTTC. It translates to CASSHTRGGYTF. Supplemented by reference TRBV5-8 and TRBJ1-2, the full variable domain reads EAGVTQSPTHLIKTRGQQATLRCSPISGHTSVYWYQQALGLGLQFLLWYDEGEERNRGNFPPRFSGRQFPNYSSELNVNALELEDSALYLCASSHTRGGYTFGSGTRLTVV.

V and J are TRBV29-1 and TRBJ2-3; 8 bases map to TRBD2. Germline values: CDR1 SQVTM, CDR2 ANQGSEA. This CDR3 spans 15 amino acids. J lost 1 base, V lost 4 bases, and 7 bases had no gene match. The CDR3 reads CSVVGLGGRTDTQYF. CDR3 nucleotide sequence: TGCAGCGTTGTGGGACTAGGAGGCCGCACAGATACGCAGTATTTT.

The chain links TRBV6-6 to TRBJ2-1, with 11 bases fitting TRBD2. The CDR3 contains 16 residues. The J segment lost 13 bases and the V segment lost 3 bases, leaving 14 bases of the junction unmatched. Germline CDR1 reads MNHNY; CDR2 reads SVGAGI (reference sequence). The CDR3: CASSYGTSGSVVQQFF. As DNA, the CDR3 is TGTGCCAGCAGTTATGGAACTAGCGGGAGCGTCGTACAACAGTTCTTC.

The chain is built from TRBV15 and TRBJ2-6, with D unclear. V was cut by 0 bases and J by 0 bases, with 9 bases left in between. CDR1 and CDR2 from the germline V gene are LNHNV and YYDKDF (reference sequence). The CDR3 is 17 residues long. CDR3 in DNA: TGTGCCACCAGCAGAGATGCGGCGTACTCTGGGGCCAACGTCCTGACTTTC. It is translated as CATSRDAAYSGANVLTF.

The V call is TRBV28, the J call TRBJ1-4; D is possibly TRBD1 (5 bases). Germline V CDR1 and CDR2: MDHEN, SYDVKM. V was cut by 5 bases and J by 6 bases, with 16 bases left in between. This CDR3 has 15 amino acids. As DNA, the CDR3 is TGTGCCAGCAGTACGCCGGACACCTTCCATGAAAAACTGTTTTTT. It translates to CASSTPDTFHEKLFF.

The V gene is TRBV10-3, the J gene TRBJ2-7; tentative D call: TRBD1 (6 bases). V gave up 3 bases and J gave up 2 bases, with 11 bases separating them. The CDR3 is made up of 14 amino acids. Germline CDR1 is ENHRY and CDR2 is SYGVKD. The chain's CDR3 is CAISEVRGTYEQYF. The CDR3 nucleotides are TGTGCCATCAGTGAAGTGAGGGGGACCTACGAGCAGTACTTC.

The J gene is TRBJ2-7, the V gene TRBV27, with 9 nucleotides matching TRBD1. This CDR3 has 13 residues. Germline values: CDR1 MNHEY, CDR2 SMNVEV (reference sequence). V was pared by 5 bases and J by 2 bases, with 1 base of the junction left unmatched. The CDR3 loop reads CASSGTGTYEQYF. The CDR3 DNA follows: TGTGCCAGCAGTGGGACAGGGACCTACGAGCAGTACTTC.

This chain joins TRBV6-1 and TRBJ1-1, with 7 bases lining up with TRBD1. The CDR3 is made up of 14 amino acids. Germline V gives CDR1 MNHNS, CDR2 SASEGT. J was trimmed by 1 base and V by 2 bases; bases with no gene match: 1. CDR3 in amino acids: CASSEKGANTEAFF. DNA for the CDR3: TGTGCCAGCAGTGAAAAGGGGGCGAACACTGAAGCTTTCTTT.

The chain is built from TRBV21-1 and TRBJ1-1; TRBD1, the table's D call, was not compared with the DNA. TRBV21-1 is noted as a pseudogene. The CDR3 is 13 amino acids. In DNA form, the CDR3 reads TGTGCCAGCCACTGGACAGGGGTACCTGAAGCTTTCTTT. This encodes CASHWTGVPEAFF.

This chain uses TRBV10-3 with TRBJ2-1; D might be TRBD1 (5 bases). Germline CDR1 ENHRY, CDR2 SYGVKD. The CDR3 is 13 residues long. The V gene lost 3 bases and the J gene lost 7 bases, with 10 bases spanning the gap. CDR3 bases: TGTGCCATCAGTGAAACAGGAGTGAATGAGCAGTTCTTC. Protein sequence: CAISETGVNEQFF.